This T cell receptor beta chain emerged from a study of cytomegalovirus exposure and HLA in healthy donors. The overall study: Inside one of the first data releases sat 85 million or so unique TCRs taken from HLA-typed donors.

This clone qualifies as medium-sized. Its cognate antigen is unknown. Study observations and caveats: TCR beta sequences reportedly predicted the HLA-A and HLA-B alleles of most subjects accurately. High sensitivity and specificity were reportedly achieved when the classifier diagnosed cytomegalovirus status.

This PCR relied on a set of 60 Vbeta primers and 13 Jbeta primers. TCRdb keeps only in-frame clones here, not all; method: immunoSEQ multiplex PCR. The table lists around 72,000 clones, around 78% of them singletons, with around 6% in the top ten. This clonotype was obtained from a man aged 50 to 59 in good health and CMV-seronegative. The sequenced material came from PBMCs.

The CDR3 spells CASSRDIGYEQYF. CDR3 DNA: TGTGCCAGCAGTCGGGACATCGGCTACGAGCAGTACTTC. The rearrangement links TRBV27 to TRBJ2-7; possibly TRBD1 for D (6 bases). Per the germline V gene, CDR1 is MNHEY and CDR2 is SMNVEV (reference sequence). V was cut by 5 bases and J by 3 bases, with 11 bases left in between. This CDR3 has 13 amino acids.